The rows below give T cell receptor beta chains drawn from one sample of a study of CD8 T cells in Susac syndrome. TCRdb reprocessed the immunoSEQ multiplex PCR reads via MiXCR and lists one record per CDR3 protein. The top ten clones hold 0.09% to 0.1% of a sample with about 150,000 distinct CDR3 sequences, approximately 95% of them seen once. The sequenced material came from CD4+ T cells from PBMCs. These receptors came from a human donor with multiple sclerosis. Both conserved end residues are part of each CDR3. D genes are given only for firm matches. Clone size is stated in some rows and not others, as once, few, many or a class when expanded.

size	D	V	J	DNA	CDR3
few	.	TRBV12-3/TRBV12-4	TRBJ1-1	TGTGCCAGCAGTTTACAGGTTAACACTGAAGCTTTCTTT	CASSLQVNTEAFF
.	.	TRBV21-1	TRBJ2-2	TGTGCCACCACAAACAGGGGGCGACGCAACACCGGGGAGCTGTTTTTT	CATTNRGRRNTGELFF
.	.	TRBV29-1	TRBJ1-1	TGCAGCGTTGAAGATTTTATAGCTTTCTTT	CSVEDFIAFF
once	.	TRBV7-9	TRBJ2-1	TGTGCCAGCAGCTTAATCGAGGATGAGCAGTTCTTC	CASSLIEDEQFF
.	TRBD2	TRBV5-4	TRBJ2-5	TGTGCCAGCAGCTTTAGACTAGCGGAGAAAGAGACCCAGTACTTC	CASSFRLAEKETQYF
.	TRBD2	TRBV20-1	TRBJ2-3	TGCAGTGCTCTTCGGGAGGGCACTAGCACAGATACGCAGTATTTT	CSALREGTSTDTQYF
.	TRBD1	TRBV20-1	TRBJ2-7	TGCAGTGCAAACCCCGGGACAGCGCCCTACGAGCAGTACTTC	CSANPGTAPYEQYF
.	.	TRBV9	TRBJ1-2	TGTGCCAGCAGCGTAGGGTATGGCTACACCTTC	CASSVGYGYTF
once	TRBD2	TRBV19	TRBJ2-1	TGTGCCAGTAGCCCATGGGGGAGGGGAACAAATGAGCAGTTCTTC	CASSPWGRGTNEQFF
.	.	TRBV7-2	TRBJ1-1	TGTGCCAGCAGCTTATACGGGGTGAGCGGCACTGAAGCTTTCTTT	CASSLYGVSGTEAFF
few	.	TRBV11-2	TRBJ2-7	TGTGCCAGCAGCTCCCAGGGGTTACCCGAGCAGTACTTC	CASSSQGLPEQYF
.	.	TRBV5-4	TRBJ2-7	TGTGCCAGCAGCTTGGACAGGGCTTACGACGAGCAGTACTTC	CASSLDRAYDEQYF
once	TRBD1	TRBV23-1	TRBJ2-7	TGCGCCAGCAGTCTCTGGCCGGACAGGGGGCAAGAAGAGCAGTACTTC	CASSLWPDRGQEEQYF
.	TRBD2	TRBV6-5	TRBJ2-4	TGTGCCAGCAGTTACGGGGGGGACAAAAACATTCAGTACTTC	CASSYGGDKNIQYF
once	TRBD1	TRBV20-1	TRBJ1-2	TGCAGTGCTAGGTCGGGACAGAGCCTCTATGGCTACACCTTC	CSARSGQSLYGYTF
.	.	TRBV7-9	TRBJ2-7	TGTGCCAGCAGCTCGCAGGGTTTATCCTACGAGCAGTACTTC	CASSSQGLSYEQYF
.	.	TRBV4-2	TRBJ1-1	TGTGCCAGCAGCCAAGATCTTCTCGGGAGGGGCCTGGGGGCTGAAGCTTTCTTT	CASSQDLLGRGLGAEAFF
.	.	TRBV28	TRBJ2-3	TGTGCCAGCAGTTTTAACAGGGCAAACACAGATACGCAGTATTTT	CASSFNRANTDTQYF
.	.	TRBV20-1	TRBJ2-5	TGCAGTGCTCAGGACGGAAATAAAGAGACCCAGTACTTC	CSAQDGNKETQYF
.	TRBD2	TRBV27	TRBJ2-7	TGTGCCAGCAGAAGGGCTAGCGGTATCTACGAGCAGTACTTC	CASRRASGIYEQYF
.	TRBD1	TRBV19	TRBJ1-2	TGTGCCAGTAGTATGAGGTCGGGGACAGGGATAAATGGCTACACCTTC	CASSMRSGTGINGYTF
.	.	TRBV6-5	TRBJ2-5	TGTGCCAGCAGTTACTCGCCAGGGAAACAAGAGACCCAGTACTTC	CASSYSPGKQETQYF
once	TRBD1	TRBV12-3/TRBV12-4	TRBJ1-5	TGTGCCAGCAGTTTACCGGGGACAGGGTACCAGCCCCAGCATTTT	CASSLPGTGYQPQHF
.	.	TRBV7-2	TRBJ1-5	TGTGCCAGCAGCCGCCCAGGACGCAATCAGCCCCAGCATTTT	CASSRPGRNQPQHF
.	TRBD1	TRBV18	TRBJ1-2	TGTGCCAGCTCACCGGACAGGTTTGGCTACACCTTC	CASSPDRFGYTF
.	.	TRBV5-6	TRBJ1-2	TGTGCCAGCAGCTTTAATGGACAGTCAACGAGCTACACCTTC	CASSFNGQSTSYTF
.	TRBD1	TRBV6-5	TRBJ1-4	TGTGCCAGCAGTAAGCAGGGGGCAGCTAATGAAAAACTGTTTTTT	CASSKQGAANEKLFF
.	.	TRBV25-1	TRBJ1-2	TGTGCCAGCAGTGATCAGACAGCTAACTATGGCTACACCTTC	CASSDQTANYGYTF
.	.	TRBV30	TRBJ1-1	TGTGCCTCGAGAAAGGGGCCGCCTAAAGCTTTCTTT	CASRKGPPKAFF
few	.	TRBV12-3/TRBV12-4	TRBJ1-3	TGTGCCAGCAGTTTGAACACCATATATTTT	CASSLNTIYF
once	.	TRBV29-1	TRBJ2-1	TGCAGCGTTGTTGCAGGGACGCAGTTCTTC	CSVVAGTQFF
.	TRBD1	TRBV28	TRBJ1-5	TGTGCCAGTGACAGGGGCTTCAATCAGCCCCAGCATTTT	CASDRGFNQPQHF
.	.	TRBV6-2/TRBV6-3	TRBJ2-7	TGTGCCAGCAGTACGGACTGGGCCGGCTCCTACGAGCAGTACTTC	CASSTDWAGSYEQYF
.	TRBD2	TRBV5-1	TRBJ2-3	TGCGCCAGCAGCTTGGCCAAGGCTAGCGGGGCCACAGATACGCAGTATTTT	CASSLAKASGATDTQYF
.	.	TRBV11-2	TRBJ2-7	TGTGCCAGCAGCTTATCCGGGTCACAGGACGAGCAGTACTTC	CASSLSGSQDEQYF
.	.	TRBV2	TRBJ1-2	TGTGCCAGCAGTCAACCTGGGGACGTCTATGGCTACACCTTC	CASSQPGDVYGYTF
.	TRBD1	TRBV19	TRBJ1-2	TGTGCCAGTAGTATTACGGCTGACAGGGACTATGGCTACACCTTC	CASSITADRDYGYTF